Listed below are T cell receptor beta chains from one sample, sequenced in a study of T cells in localized non-small cell lung cancer. Repertoires were generated with immunoSEQ multiplex PCR, while TCRdb's copy carries only in-frame clones and drops some. The sample consists of approximately 43,000 clones, about 88% of them appearing once. Sequences were derived from peripheral blood, sampled before any cancer treatment. Source of these receptors: a female donor at least 60 years old with stage I squamous cell lung carcinoma. The CDR3 runs from the conserved cysteine through the conserved F or W. D genes are given only for firm matches. Some rows have no size entry. The others give once, few or many, or a class for an expanded clone.

V: TRBV7-3
size: -
D: -
J: TRBJ2-1
DNA: TGTGCCAGCAGCGGCCCGGGCTACAATGAGCAGTTCTTC
CDR3: CASSGPGYNEQFF

V: TRBV19
size: -
D: -
J: TRBJ2-1
DNA: TGTGCCAGTAGTATAACCGGGGGTAGTAAGAATGAGCAGTTCTTC
CDR3: CASSITGGSKNEQFF

V: TRBV5-1
size: -
D: -
J: TRBJ2-7
DNA: TGCGCCAGCAGCTTGACAGGGATCGGAGACGAGCAGTACTTC
CDR3: CASSLTGIGDEQYF

V: TRBV2
size: -
D: TRBD2
J: TRBJ2-1
DNA: TGTGCCAGCAGCGCCGGGACTAGCGGCAATGAGCAGTTCTTC
CDR3: CASSAGTSGNEQFF

V: TRBV10-3
size: -
D: -
J: TRBJ1-5
DNA: TGTGCCATCAGTGAAGGGGCGGAGAGCAATCAGCCCCAGCATTTT
CDR3: CAISEGAESNQPQHF

V: TRBV30
size: once
D: -
J: TRBJ2-7
DNA: TGTGCCTGCCAATACAGGGCCCCAAGGGAGCAGTACTTC
CDR3: CACQYRAPREQYF

V: TRBV10-1
size: -
D: -
J: TRBJ2-2
DNA: TGCGCCAGCAGCCTAGGACTTAACACCGGGGAGCTGTTTTTT
CDR3: CASSLGLNTGELFF

V: TRBV19
size: few
D: TRBD1
J: TRBJ1-2
DNA: TGTGCCAGTAGGGCACAGGGGGAAGTTAAAGGCTACACCTTC
CDR3: CASRAQGEVKGYTF

V: TRBV10-1
size: -
D: -
J: TRBJ2-5
DNA: TGCGCCAGCAGTGGAGCGGACGGACAAGAGACCCAGTACTTC
CDR3: CASSGADGQETQYF

V: TRBV7-2
size: few
D: TRBD2
J: TRBJ2-1
DNA: TGTGCCAGCAGCTCGGGACTACCCCCATCCAATGAGCAGTTCTTC
CDR3: CASSSGLPPSNEQFF

V: TRBV10-2
size: -
D: TRBD2
J: TRBJ2-1
DNA: TGCGCCAGCAGCGTTAGCGGGAGCTCCTACAATGAGCAGTTCTTC
CDR3: CASSVSGSSYNEQFF

V: TRBV30
size: -
D: TRBD2
J: TRBJ2-1
DNA: TGTGCCTGGAACAAACGAGCCTCCGGGACTAGCGGGAAGGGCAATGAGCAGTTCTTC
CDR3: CAWNKRASGTSGKGNEQFF

V: TRBV29-1
size: once
D: -
J: TRBJ2-5
DNA: TGCAGTTCCCGGGACACTCCAGCCCAGTACTTC
CDR3: CSSRDTPAQYF

V: TRBV11-2
size: -
D: -
J: TRBJ1-2
DNA: TGTGCCAGCAGCTTAGATCAAGGGGGACCACTACTTTCCGTATATGGCTACACCTTC
CDR3: CASSLDQGGPLLSVYGYTF

V: TRBV30
size: once
D: -
J: TRBJ1-2
DNA: TGTGCCTGGAATGACAGAGGGGTGGTCTATGGCTACACCTTC
CDR3: CAWNDRGVVYGYTF

V: TRBV4-1
size: -
D: TRBD1
J: TRBJ1-2
DNA: TGCGCCAGCAGCCAAGAGACGACAGGGTTAAGTGGCTACACCTTC
CDR3: CASSQETTGLSGYTF